Below, one TCR beta chain is given with its context. Its target is unknown. PCR used 60 Vbeta primers and 13 Jbeta primers. The protocol was immunoSEQ multiplex PCR, while the TCRdb copy is restricted to in-frame clones and leaves out a portion. The table lists about 190,000 clones, roughly four fifths of them singletons. The CDR3 runs 14 residues. The V end lost 6 bases, the J end lost 5 bases, and 15 bases lay between the germline ends. Looked up from germline, CDR1 is SGHTA and CDR2 is FQGTGA. The sample belongs to a study of cytomegalovirus exposure and HLA in healthy donors. Regarding the study as a whole: A classifier reportedly called cytomegalovirus status with high sensitivity and specificity. In a later analysis, TCR beta V- and J-gene trimming showed a link to a missense DCLRE1C variant.

What was sequenced was PBMCs. This chain links TRBV7-3 with TRBJ2-3; the D is unclear. The clonotype comes from a woman aged 25-40 years in good health and CMV-seropositive. The CDR3 region is CASSPDSVRDTQYF. Here the CDR3 DNA reads TGTGCCAGCAGTCCAGACTCCGTTAGAGATACGCAGTATTTT.